This T cell receptor (beta chain) was recorded in a study of regulatory T cells in long-lasting Graves disease. This clonotype appeared many times. Both iRepertoire HTBI primers and Arm-PCR of CDR3 regions were used to build the TCR beta libraries. TCRdb called the multiplex PCR reads again in MiXCR, with one record for every CDR3 protein. This table has some 400,000 distinct CDR3 sequences, about 15% appearing once. Time point defined: newly diagnosed GD, antithyroid drugs for less than 3 months. Extracted PBMC RNA gave rise to the TCR library. Germline assignment: CDR1 SQVTM and CDR2 ANQGSEA. The CDR3 loop spans 15 amino acids. Losses at the gene ends were 2 bases for V and 0 bases for J; bases not matched to a gene: 5. The same data also went into a second study, on T cells in Graves' hyperthyroidism and ophthalmopathy.

The sequence derives from a woman aged 25 to 39 with Graves disease. The sequencing used peripheral blood mononuclear cells (PBMCs), collected at new diagnosis, from a patient treated with antithyroid drugs. The chain is built from TRBV29-1 and TRBJ2-7, with 9 bases that match TRBD2. The CDR3 loop is CSVESGSGSSYEQYF. DNA of the CDR3: TGCAGCGTTGAAAGTGGTAGCGGGAGCTCCTACGAGCAGTACTTC.